This section outlines one TCR beta chain sequence together with its context. Each CDR3 protein is one row after TCRdb ran MiXCR on the reads. The data show more than 950 distinct CDR3 sequences, with roughly nine tenths seen just once and approximately 7.1% held by the top ten. These data come from a study of regulatory T cells in long-lasting Graves disease. After RNA was extracted from PBMCs, the TCR library was made from it. Patients came through an endocrinology department, and that department was in Xi'an, China. As collected, the peripheral blood samples measured 8 to 9 milliliters each and went into EDTA tubes. The CDR3 spans 14 residues. Germline V gene data show CDR1 as SEHNR and CDR2 as FQNEAQ (reference sequence). Trimming left V 1 base short and J 9 bases short, with 13 bases between.

The clonotype was recovered from a woman between 25 and 40 years old with Graves disease. The chain combines TRBV7-9 with TRBJ2-1; D ambiguous. This material consisted of peripheral blood mononuclear cells (PBMCs), taken with antithyroid drug treatment, in newly diagnosed or persistent Graves disease (not recorded which). In DNA, the CDR3 is TGTGCCAGCAGCTTAGAAGTTGGGGTTGGTGAGCAGTTCTTC. Amino acids: CASSLEVGVGEQFF.